This T cell receptor (beta chain) was sequenced during a study of cytomegalovirus exposure and HLA in healthy donors. PCR employed 60 Vbeta and 13 Jbeta primers. The data were produced by immunoSEQ multiplex PCR, yet TCRdb's version contains in-frame clones alone and is incomplete. This sample carries around 150,000 clones, with roughly 1.9% going to the ten biggest clones. Germline V gene lookup returns CDR1 SGHVS and CDR2 FQNEAQ. Trimming cost V 4 bases and J 8 bases; bases outside gene matches: 11. This CDR3 contains 16 residues. The sequence came from a man aged 25-45 years in good health and CMV-seronegative. Sequencing was done on a sample of PBMCs. The V call is TRBV7-8, the J call TRBJ2-1, with 10 positions matching TRBD2. The CDR3 protein is CASSSFTGTSADEQFF. The CDR3, as DNA: TGTGCCAGCAGCTCGTTTACCGGGACTAGCGCCGATGAGCAGTTCTTC.